Sequencing of this T cell receptor beta chain was carried out in a study of shared clonotypes between healthy human individuals. CDR1 LGHNA and CDR2 YSLEER come from the germline V gene. CDR3 size: 17 residues. The V end lost 0 bases, the J end lost 3 bases, and 15 bases lay between the germline ends. All donors were healthy HIV-negative adults lacking recent acute infections or vaccinations. Libraries were prepared by immunoSEQ multiplex PCR; TCRdb keeps only in-frame clonotypes and omits some of them. In the table there are 450,000 to 500,000 clones, around 80% of which are singletons. This clone occurred a few times.

The chain combines TRBV4-3 with TRBJ1-5; a possible D gene is TRBD1 (5 bases). Sequencing was done on a sample of PBMCs. This clonotype was sampled from a woman aged 40 to 50 in good health. Some clones in this sample may be carry-over from other donors' samples. The CDR3 reads CASSQEGGMGHNQPQHF. Written as DNA, the CDR3 is TGCGCCAGCAGCCAAGAGGGGGGGATGGGGCACAATCAGCCCCAGCATTTT.